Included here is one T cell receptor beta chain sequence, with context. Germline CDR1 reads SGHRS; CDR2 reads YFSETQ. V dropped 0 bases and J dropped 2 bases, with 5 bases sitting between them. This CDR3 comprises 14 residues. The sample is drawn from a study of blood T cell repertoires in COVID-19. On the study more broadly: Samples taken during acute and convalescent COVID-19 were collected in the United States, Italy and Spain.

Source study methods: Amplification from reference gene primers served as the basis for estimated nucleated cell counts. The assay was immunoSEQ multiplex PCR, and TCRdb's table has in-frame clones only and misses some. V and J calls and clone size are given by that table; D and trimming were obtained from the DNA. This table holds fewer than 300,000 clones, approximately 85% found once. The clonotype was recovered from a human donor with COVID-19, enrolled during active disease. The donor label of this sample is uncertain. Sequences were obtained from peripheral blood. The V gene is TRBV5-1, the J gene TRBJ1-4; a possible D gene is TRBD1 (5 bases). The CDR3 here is CASSLAGTNEKLFF. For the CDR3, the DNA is TGCGCCAGCAGCTTGGCAGGGACTAATGAAAAACTGTTTTTT.